This T cell receptor beta chain was sequenced in a study of T cell responses to AZD1222 COVID-19 vaccine. Libraries were prepared by immunoSEQ multiplex PCR; TCRdb keeps only in-frame clonotypes and omits some of them. This sample has roughly 120,000 clones, with more than 75% found just once. Notes on this clone: Its antigen is unidentified. The junction departs from germline at one end; a sequencing error may be responsible.

General observations from the study: Every sample of the repertoires postdated the peak T cell response. Only a handful of AZD1222 recipients, more than five in all, had baseline seropositivity. Nearly half of unique spike-specific TCRs reportedly avoided B.1.351 and B.1.1.7 mutated regions. Donors were largely white British and mainly female; clonal diversity was possibly underestimated.

CDR1 is MNHEY and CDR2 is SVGAGI in the germline V gene. The CDR3 sequence is 11 residues long. V usage is TRBV6-5 and J usage is TRBJ1-1; D possibly corresponds to TRBD1 (6 bases). The TCR originated in an adult in good health. The sample in question was peripheral blood, obtained on day 0 of AZD1222 vaccination. The CDR3 reads CASLWGRGEIF. The DNA for the CDR3 is TGTGCCAGCCTTTGGGGCAGGGGTGAGATCTTT.